This TCR beta chain stems from a study of blood T cell repertoires in COVID-19 (TCRdb year 2020). For context, the study as a whole: Samples covering the acute and convalescent phases of COVID-19 were provided by collaborators in the United States, Italy and Spain. A de-identified subject ID, COVID-19 status, age in years and sex were almost always included in the sample metadata. The samples were drawn from the first 160 participants of the ongoing ImmuneRACE study and from over 950 subjects provided by 6 global collaborators. The material from the prospective study consisted of cDNA or gDNA derived from T cells, B-cell-depleted T cells, or PBMCs. Deeply sampled blood TCRbeta repertoires from subjects exposed to, actively infected with, or recovered from COVID-19 were included in the dataset. Where HLA class I and class II types were available, the types were taken from metadata supplied by the sample provider, not from assay-based typing. The repertoires were released in a freely available public database meant as a resource for research on the immune response to SARS-CoV-2.

One collaborating source in Seattle enrolled patients while the patients were actively infected and followed the patients over time throughout the course of disease. Collaborating institutions collected whole blood in K2EDTA tubes following their own protocols. For TCRbeta analysis, collaborators shipped samples as frozen whole blood, isolated PBMCs, or DNA extracted from either of those sample types. In regard to this clone: Its target antigen remains unknown. No much larger clonotype is one base removed from it; base qualities were not supplied.

What the research found in general, with its limitations: The amount of clinical and demographic metadata varied by source and participant and was provided uncurated.

The cysteine opens and the phenylalanine closes a CDR3 of 15 amino acids. CDR3 DNA only is kept here, 45 bases in frame from base 1. Unmatched junction bases come to 4, with V trimmed by 4 bases and J by 3 bases. The germline V gene gives CDR1 as SGHDT and CDR2 as YYEEEE. TCRbeta CDR3 regions were amplified from genomic DNA using the immunoSEQ Assay, a bias-controlled multiplex PCR. Per the original workflow: The number of nucleated cells in each sample was estimated by amplification of reference gene primers within the assay. To quantify the absolute abundance of each unique TCRbeta CDR3 rearrangement, sequence reads were collapsed and filtered. For each sample, productive Simpson clonality was calculated as the square root of Simpson's diversity index across productive rearrangements. TCRdb holds this immuneACCESS table with in-frame rearrangements only. Some clones are missing; in checked studies, unresolved V genes explain under half, and the rest has no known cause. Clone size and V and J calls were adopted from that table, with D and trimming inferred from the DNA. The sample table records 150,000 to 200,000 clones; roughly 89% of these occur just once. The ten largest clonotypes hold 12% of the sample.

The chain links TRBV5-6 with TRBJ2-7, and 13 junctional nucleotides match TRBD2. This TCR came from a woman in her 70s with COVID-19, enrolled during active disease. Material: peripheral blood. The CDR3 region: CASSPGLAGDYEQYF. DNA sequence: TGTGCCAGCAGCCCTGGACTAGCGGGGGACTACGAGCAGTACTTC.